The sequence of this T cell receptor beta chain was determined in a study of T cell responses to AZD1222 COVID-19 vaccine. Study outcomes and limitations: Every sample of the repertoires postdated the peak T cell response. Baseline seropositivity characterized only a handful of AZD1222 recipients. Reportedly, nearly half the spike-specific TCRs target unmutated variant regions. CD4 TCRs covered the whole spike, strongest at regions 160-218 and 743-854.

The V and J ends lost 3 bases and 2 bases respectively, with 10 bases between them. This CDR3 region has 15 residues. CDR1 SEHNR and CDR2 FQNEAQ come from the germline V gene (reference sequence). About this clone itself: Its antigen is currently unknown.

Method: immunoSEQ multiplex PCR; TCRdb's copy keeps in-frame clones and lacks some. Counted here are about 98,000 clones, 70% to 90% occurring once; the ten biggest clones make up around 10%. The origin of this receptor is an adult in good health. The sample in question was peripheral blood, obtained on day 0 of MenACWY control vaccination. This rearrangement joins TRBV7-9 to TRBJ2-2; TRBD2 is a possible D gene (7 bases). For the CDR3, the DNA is TGTGCCAGCAGCTTCCGGGGGGCTAACACCGGGGAGCTGTTTTTT. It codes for CASSFRGANTGELFF.